Presented here are 28 T cell receptor beta chains from one specimen sequenced in a study of brain T cells in children with intractable seizures. The table came from immunoSEQ multiplex PCR; TCRdb's copy has only in-frame clones and leaves some out. The table shows 80,000 or so clones, with about 90% occurring only once. The input for sequencing was peripheral blood, taken at surgery. These receptors all come from a girl aged 2-10 years with Rasmussen encephalitis and intractable seizures.

The chain recombines TRBV6-5 with TRBJ1-2, with 7 nucleotides matching TRBD1. Germline V gene data show CDR1 as MNHEY and CDR2 as SVGAGI. This CDR3 is 14 amino acids long. The V and J ends lost 6 bases and 7 bases, in that order; junction bases with no gene match: 11. CDR3 loop: CASSPDRNMVGYTF. CDR3 nucleotide sequence: TGTGCCAGCAGCCCGGACAGGAATATGGTTGGCTACACCTTC.

The CDR3 region is CASSFSGTGGLSYNSPLHF. CDR3 nucleotide sequence: TGTGCCAGCAGCTTCTCCGGGACAGGGGGCCTCTCCTATAATTCACCCCTCCACTTT. The V call is TRBV7-9, the J call TRBJ1-6, with TRBD1 matching 12 bases. The length of the CDR3 is 19 residues. J was trimmed by 0 bases and V by 3 bases; bases with no gene match: 6. Germline CDR1 is SEHNR and CDR2 is FQNEAQ (reference sequence).

The V call is TRBV28, the J call TRBJ1-4; 7 bases are shared with TRBD1. J gave up 8 bases and V 6 bases, and 6 bases lay outside the gene matches. CDR1 is MDHEN and CDR2 is SYDVKM in the germline V gene. The CDR3 totals 13 residues. The CDR3 sequence: CASSSTGREKLFF. DNA for the CDR3: TGTGCCAGCAGCTCGACAGGGAGGGAAAAACTGTTTTTT.

V gene TRBV11-1 combines with J gene TRBJ1-2; D not certain. Deletions cut 3 bases from V and 5 bases from J, with 7 bases between. Per the germline V gene, CDR1 is SGHAT and CDR2 is FQDESV (reference sequence). The CDR3 extends over 12 amino acids. CDR3 DNA: TGTGCCAGCAGCTTCCGGGAGTATGGCTACACCTTC. Protein sequence: CASSFREYGYTF.

The chain combines TRBV30 with TRBJ1-4, with D unresolved. Trimming removed 2 bases at V and 10 bases at J, with 14 bases between. Per the germline V gene, CDR1 is GTSNPN and CDR2 is SVGIG (reference sequence). There are 13 residues in the CDR3. CDR3 region: CAWSTGEEGKLFF. As DNA, the CDR3 is TGTGCCTGGAGTACCGGGGAAGAGGGAAAACTGTTTTTT.

The chain combines TRBV9 with TRBJ1-1; 8 nucleotides match TRBD1. Per germline, CDR1 SGDLS and CDR2 YYNGEE. V was pared by 9 bases and J by 0 bases, with 4 bases of the junction left unmatched. The CDR3 is made up of 13 amino acids. CDR3 bases: TGTGCCAAGACAGGGGACATGAACACTGAAGCTTTCTTT. Amino acid sequence: CAKTGDMNTEAFF.

The chain is built from TRBV2 and TRBJ1-4; D is ambiguous. The V and J ends lost 4 bases and 0 bases respectively, with 6 bases between them. The germline V gene has CDR1 SNHLY and CDR2 FYNNEI. This CDR3 region has 14 residues. The CDR3 sequence: CASSVYPTNEKLFF. CDR3 in DNA: TGTGCCAGCAGTGTGTACCCAACTAATGAAAAACTGTTTTTT.

The CDR3 loop is CASSASLSSYNEQFF. In DNA form, the CDR3 reads TGTGCCAGCAGCGCCTCTCTGAGCTCCTACAATGAGCAGTTCTTC. V is TRBV7-3 and J is TRBJ2-1; D ambiguous. V shed 5 bases and J shed 0 bases, with 11 bases lying between them. This CDR3 spans 15 amino acids. CDR1 is SGHTA, CDR2 FQGTGA, per germline.

This rearrangement joins TRBV11-2 to TRBJ2-5; unclear D gene. V was shortened by 3 bases and J by 4 bases, with 6 bases between the two germline ends. This CDR3 contains 12 residues. CDR1 SGHAT and CDR2 FQNNGV come from the germline V gene. CDR3 in DNA: TGTGCCAGCAGCTTTCTGGGAGAGACCCAGTACTTC. Translation: CASSFLGETQYF.

The rearrangement uses TRBV27 and TRBJ2-2; D possibly uses TRBD1 or TRBD2 (5 bases each). The CDR3 is 14 residues long. V was shortened by 2 bases and J by 8 bases, with 12 bases between the two germline ends. The V gene's germline CDR1 is MNHEY and CDR2 SMNVEV (reference sequence). The CDR3 coding sequence is TGTGCCAGCAGTTTAGTTAGGGGAGTAGGGGAGCTGTTTTTT. As protein: CASSLVRGVGELFF.

The rearrangement links TRBV10-2 to TRBJ1-4; no clear D. This CDR3 region has 13 residues. Per germline, CDR1 WSHSY and CDR2 SAAADI. V gave up 6 bases and J gave up 3 bases, with 8 bases separating them. CDR3 bases: TGCGCCAGCAGGGGCGGATCTAATGAAAAACTGTTTTTT. Protein: CASRGGSNEKLFF.

This clone was seen just once. The V and J genes are TRBV5-4 and TRBJ2-2; D is unclear. Trimming pared 0 bases from V and 6 bases from J, leaving 0 bases between. CDR1 SGHNT and CDR2 YYREEE come from the germline V gene (reference sequence). The CDR3 is 11 residues long. The CDR3 is CASSLAGELFF. In DNA form, the CDR3 reads TGTGCCAGCAGCTTGGCCGGGGAGCTGTTTTTT.

This rearrangement joins TRBV7-9 to TRBJ2-2, with D maybe TRBD2 (6 bases). Germline CDR1 SEHNR, CDR2 FQNEAQ (reference sequence). The V gene lost 8 bases and the J gene lost 6 bases, with 16 bases spanning the gap. The CDR3 extends over 14 amino acids. The CDR3 reads CASSPRGWPGELFF. The CDR3 DNA is TGTGCCAGCTCCCCGCGGGGCTGGCCCGGGGAGCTGTTTTTT.

The chain links TRBV30 to TRBJ1-2, with 8 bases matching TRBD1. There are 11 residues in the CDR3. The germline V gene has CDR1 GTSNPN and CDR2 SVGIG (reference sequence). J lost 4 bases, V lost 7 bases, and 2 bases had no gene match. CDR3 region: CASDRAYGYTF. In DNA, the CDR3 is TGTGCCTCGGACAGGGCCTATGGCTACACCTTC.

This clone was counted a single time. The V gene is TRBV28, the J gene TRBJ2-3; unclear D gene. This CDR3 contains 14 residues. Germline CDR1 is MDHEN and CDR2 is SYDVKM. Between the trimmed V and J ends, which lost 6 bases and 2 bases, there was a span of 12 bases. The CDR3 DNA sequence: TGTGCCAGCAGCCTAGTCCGAAACACAGATACGCAGTATTTT. The encoded protein is CASSLVRNTDTQYF.

V usage is TRBV5-6 and J usage is TRBJ2-3; 8 bases fit TRBD2. The V gene end was trimmed by 2 bases and the J gene end by 3 bases; junction bases not matched to a gene: 5. This CDR3 is built from 15 residues. CDR1 is SGHDT and CDR2 is YYEEEE in the germline V gene. This CDR3 is CASSFGLARTDTQYF. CDR3 DNA sequence: TGTGCCAGCAGCTTTGGACTAGCAAGGACAGATACGCAGTATTTT.

The CDR3 spells CASSLSGEGGYTF. In nucleotides, the CDR3 is TGTGCCAGCAGCTTATCAGGGGAAGGTGGCTACACCTTC. The chain uses TRBV7-2 and TRBJ1-2, with a weak D call TRBD1 (6 bases). Trimming took 2 bases from V and 7 from J, leaving 11 bases between them. CDR3 length: 13 residues. Germline CDR1 and CDR2: SGHTA and FQGNSA. The complete variable domain, with remaining parts taken from reference TRBV7-2 and TRBJ1-2, reads GAGVSQSPSNKVTEKGKDVELRCDPISGHTALYWYRQSLGQGLEFLIYFQGNSAPDKSGLPSDRFSAERTGGSVSTLTIQRTQQEDSAVYLCASSLSGEGGYTFGSGTRLTVV.

J is TRBJ2-5 and V is TRBV9, with D uncertain. The germline gives CDR1 SGDLS, CDR2 YYNGEE. V gave up 4 bases and J gave up 2 bases, with 15 bases separating them. The CDR3 loop spans 15 amino acids. Written as DNA, the CDR3 is TGTGCCAGCAGCCTTTTCGATGGAGTACAAGAGACCCAGTACTTC. Amino acids: CASSLFDGVQETQYF.

This rearrangement joins TRBV6-5 to TRBJ2-7, with D hard to call. Trimming took off 9 bases at V and 3 bases at J, with 15 bases between the two ends. The CDR3 covers 13 residues. CDR1 MNHEY and CDR2 SVGAGI come from the germline V gene. The CDR3 spells CASKNNGGYEQYF. The CDR3 coding sequence is TGTGCCAGTAAGAATAATGGCGGCTACGAGCAGTACTTC.

This rearrangement joins TRBV28 to TRBJ1-1; possible D gene TRBD1, 5 bases. Germline-derived CDR1 and CDR2 are MDHEN and SYDVKM. Trimming took off 3 bases at V and 4 bases at J, with 12 bases between the two ends. This CDR3 is 14 amino acids long. In DNA form, the CDR3 reads TGTGCCAGCAGTTTTAGCGGGGCAGGCACTGAAGCTTTCTTT. Its translation is CASSFSGAGTEAFF.

The V and J genes are TRBV24-1 and TRBJ2-6, with a possible D match to TRBD1 (6 bases). The CDR3 is 17 amino acids. The V end lost 3 bases, the J end lost 0 bases, and 11 bases lay between the germline ends. Germline V lookup: CDR1 KGHDR, CDR2 SFDVKD. Written as DNA, the CDR3 is TGTGCCACCAGTGATCCGACAGGTCCCTCTGGGGCCAACGTCCTGACTTTC. The encoded protein is CATSDPTGPSGANVLTF.

The gene calls are TRBV10-3 and TRBJ1-5; D may be TRBD1 (5 bases). Germline V gene lookup returns CDR1 ENHRY and CDR2 SYGVKD. Trimming took off 6 bases at V and 0 bases at J, with 12 bases between the two ends. The CDR3 length is 15 residues. This CDR3 is CAISALDSSNQPQHF. CDR3 coding DNA: TGTGCCATCAGCGCCCTCGACAGTAGCAATCAGCCCCAGCATTTT.

The chain is built from TRBV7-2 and TRBJ2-1; 13 bases match TRBD2. The ends lost 5 bases at V and 7 bases at J; junction bases unmatched: 5. The germline V gene has CDR1 SGHTA and CDR2 FQGNSA. The CDR3 contains 15 residues. In nucleotides, the CDR3 is TGTGCCAGCAGCCCACGGACTAGCGGGGGTAATGAGCAGTTCTTC. It codes for CASSPRTSGGNEQFF.

This chain uses TRBV7-4 with TRBJ2-1, with 14 bases that match TRBD2. Germline loops: CDR1 SGHVT, CDR2 SQSDAQ. Germline trimming cut 5 bases from V and 9 bases from J; bases unmatched to any gene: 6. This CDR3 is built from 15 residues. CDR3 nucleotide sequence: TGTGCCAGCAGCCTCCGACTAGCGGGAGGGAGTGAGCAGTTCTTC. Protein sequence: CASSLRLAGGSEQFF.

This clone was detected only once. This rearrangement joins TRBV18 to TRBJ2-1; 9 bases fit TRBD2. This CDR3 spans 17 amino acids. V was clipped by 0 bases and J by 7 bases; unmatched bases: 10. The germline V gene has CDR1 KGHSH and CDR2 LQKENI. The CDR3 sequence is CASSPPLPAGGGNEQFF. CDR3 coding DNA: TGTGCCAGCTCACCACCTCTCCCAGCGGGAGGCGGGAATGAGCAGTTCTTC.

The gene calls are TRBV12-3 or TRBV12-4 and TRBJ1-1, with a tentative D call TRBD1 (5 bases). Trimming left V 3 bases short and J 5 bases short, with 10 bases between. CDR3 length: 13 amino acids. CDR3: CASSLSGKTEAFF. The CDR3 nucleotides are TGTGCCAGCAGTTTGTCAGGGAAGACTGAAGCTTTCTTT.

V usage is TRBV11-1 and J usage is TRBJ2-3; a possible D gene is TRBD2 (7 bases). The V gene's germline CDR1 is SGHAT and CDR2 FQDESV (reference sequence). CDR3 size: 16 residues. V was clipped by 4 bases and J by 3 bases, with 17 bases between them. In DNA form, the CDR3 reads TGTGCCAGCAGCTACCCGGGGGGCCATATGACAGATACGCAGTATTTT. As protein: CASSYPGGHMTDTQYF.

This chain uses TRBV19 with TRBJ1-2; the match to TRBD1 covers 9 bases. With V trimmed by 4 bases and J by 8 bases, 8 bases remained unmatched. Germline CDR1 and CDR2: LNHDA and SQIVND (reference sequence). CDR3 length equals 14 residues. CDR3 bases: TGTGCCAGTAGTACTTTCGACAGGGGGTTAGGCTACACCTTC. Protein sequence: CASSTFDRGLGYTF.